This entry describes one TCR beta chain. This sample was included in a study of regulatory T cells in long-lasting Graves disease. About the research overall: Treatment with antithyroid drugs for over 5 years, together with positive TSH receptor antibodies, meant persistent Graves' disease.

As for time point: persistent/refractory GD, antithyroid drugs over 5 years with positive TRAb. RNA isolated from PBMCs was used to make the TCR library. Arm-PCR of CDR3 regions with iRepertoire HTBI primers generated TCR beta libraries. Methods used by the authors: Analysis of the samples identified approximately 63 TRBV and 14 TRBJ segments. TCRdb used MiXCR to reprocess the multiplex PCR reads, holding one entry per CDR3 protein. For this entry, the V and J calls and clone size follow TCRdb and not the study's own pipeline. The sample holds about 340,000 distinct CDR3 sequences, around a fifth seen once. The CDR3 sequence is 15 residues long. The germline CDR1 and CDR2 sequences are SGHRS and YFSETQ. V lost 0 bases to trimming and J lost 1 base; unmatched junction nucleotides: 1.

This chain joins TRBV5-1 and TRBJ1-2, with TRBD1 identical over 9 bases. Sequenced material: peripheral blood mononuclear cells (PBMCs), taken when the disease was refractory, from a patient treated with antithyroid drugs. The TCR comes from a female donor with Graves disease. Here the CDR3 reads CASSLGDRDNYGYTF. In nucleotides, the CDR3 is TGCGCCAGCAGCTTGGGGGACAGGGATAACTATGGCTACACCTTC.